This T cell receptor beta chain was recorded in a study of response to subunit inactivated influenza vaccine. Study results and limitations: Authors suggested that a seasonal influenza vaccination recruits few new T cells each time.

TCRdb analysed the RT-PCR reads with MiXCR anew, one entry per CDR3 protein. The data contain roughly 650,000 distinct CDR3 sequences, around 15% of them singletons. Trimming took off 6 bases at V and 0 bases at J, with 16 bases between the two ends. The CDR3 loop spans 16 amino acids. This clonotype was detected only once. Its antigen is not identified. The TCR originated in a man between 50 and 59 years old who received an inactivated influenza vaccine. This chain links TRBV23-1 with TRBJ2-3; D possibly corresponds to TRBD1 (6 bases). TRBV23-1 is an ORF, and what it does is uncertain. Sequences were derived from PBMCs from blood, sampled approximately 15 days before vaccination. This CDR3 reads CASRPSGVPSTDTQYF. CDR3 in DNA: TGCGCCAGCAGACCCTCAGGGGTACCTAGCACAGATACGCAGTATTTT.